Below, one T cell receptor beta chain is given with its context. As yet, its antigen is unknown. The conserved closing phenylalanine or tryptophan is absent in this CDR3, likely reflecting a read error. The data belong to a study of breast tumors, draining lymph nodes, adjacent tissues. Axillary draining lymph nodes of breast cancer patients supplied the node samples. TCRdb recomputed calls from the multiplex PCR reads with MiXCR, one row per CDR3 protein. The table lists fewer than 300,000 distinct CDR3 sequences, 32% of them singletons. Study-wide results and caveats: Tumor and nontumor repertoires were significantly more similar in luminal-like than in basal-like breast cancer. Data fit most tumor T cells coming from lymph node, expanding in tumor. Tumors had less TCR diversity than lymph nodes, more than nontumor tissue. Tumor T cell lymph node origin was a supported hypothesis, not proven.

This CDR3 has 17 residues. V gave up 1 base and J gave up 4 bases; unmatched junction bases: 7. Germline V gene lookup returns CDR1 DFQATT and CDR2 SNEGSKA (reference sequence). The clonotype was recovered from a female donor with breast cancer. Some clones in this sample may be carry-over from other donors' samples. The material sequenced was axillary lymph node tissue. The J gene is TRBJ1-6, the V gene TRBV20-1; 10 bases fit TRBD1. The CDR3: CSARGGQGRMYNSPLHC. The CDR3 DNA sequence: TGCAGTGCTAGAGGGGGACAGGGGCGAATGTATAATTCACCCCTCCACTGT.